A single sample gave rise to the 26 T cell receptor beta chains below, sequenced in a study of blood T cell repertoires in COVID-19. Data came from immunoSEQ multiplex PCR; TCRdb stores just in-frame clones and leaves some out. Of approximately 190,000 clones in the sample, roughly 81% were seen once. What was sequenced was peripheral blood. Receptors were obtained from a woman in her sixties or seventies with active or convalescent COVID-19.

This rearrangement joins TRBV9 to TRBJ2-3; 13 positions agree with TRBD2. CDR1 is SGDLS and CDR2 is YYNGEE in the germline V gene. The J segment lost 6 bases and the V segment lost 0 bases, leaving 4 bases of the junction unmatched. This CDR3 spans 16 amino acids. This chain's CDR3 is CASSVDTSGRVDTQYF. The CDR3 DNA is TGTGCCAGCAGCGTAGATACTAGCGGGAGGGTGGATACGCAGTATTTT.

CDR3 DNA sequence: TGTGCCAGCGCAGTAAGGACAGCCTCAAATCAGCCCCAGCATTTT. Translating gives CASAVRTASNQPQHF. This chain uses TRBV2 with TRBJ1-5; D possibly corresponds to TRBD1 (6 bases). Looked up from germline, CDR1 is SNHLY and CDR2 is FYNNEI. V lost 8 bases and J 4 bases, leaving 18 bases between the germline ends. This CDR3 is built from 15 residues.

V usage is TRBV5-4 and J usage is TRBJ1-1; D is unclear. CDR3 size: 12 residues. Between the trimmed V and J ends, which lost 4 bases and 5 bases, there was a span of 9 bases. Germline values: CDR1 SGHNT, CDR2 YYREEE (reference sequence). The chain's CDR3 is CASSLPGTEAFF. DNA of the CDR3: TGTGCCAGCAGCCTTCCGGGGACTGAAGCTTTCTTT.

V and J are TRBV19 and TRBJ2-7; tentative D call: TRBD1 (6 bases). The CDR3 runs to 14 residues. Germline V gene lookup returns CDR1 LNHDA and CDR2 SQIVND (reference sequence). Trimming left V 5 bases short and J 2 bases short, with 13 bases between. The CDR3 sequence: CASSPRTAPYEQYF. CDR3 nucleotide sequence: TGTGCCAGTAGTCCGCGGACAGCTCCCTACGAGCAGTACTTC.

The chain links TRBV19 to TRBJ1-2, with D perhaps TRBD1 (5 bases). This CDR3 contains 13 residues. From germline, CDR1 is LNHDA and CDR2 SQIVND (reference sequence). V was shortened by 5 bases and J by 4 bases, with 11 bases between the two germline ends. Written as DNA, the CDR3 is TGTGCCAGTAGTTCAGGGAGGGCCTATGGCTACACCTTC. Translating it yields CASSSGRAYGYTF.

The J gene is TRBJ1-1, the V gene TRBV5-6, with D possibly matching TRBD1 (6 bases). Per the germline V gene, CDR1 is SGHDT and CDR2 is YYEEEE. V lost 3 bases and J 0 bases, leaving 18 bases between the germline ends. There are 17 residues in the CDR3. Here the CDR3 reads CASSSLGGPDLNTEAFF. DNA for the CDR3: TGTGCCAGCAGCTCTCTGGGGGGGCCGGATTTGAACACTGAAGCTTTCTTT.

The CDR3 nucleotides are TGTGCCAGCAGCTTGGGTGTAACTAGCGGTGAAGGGGAGACCCAGTACTTC. This encodes CASSLGVTSGEGETQYF. V and J are TRBV5-4 and TRBJ2-5; 8 bases are a match to TRBD2. CDR3 size: 17 residues. J was trimmed by 5 bases and V by 0 bases; bases with no gene match: 12. CDR1 is SGHNT, CDR2 YYREEE, per germline (reference sequence).

The gene calls are TRBV27 and TRBJ2-6, with 8 bases lining up with TRBD1. J gave up 0 bases and V 6 bases, and 7 bases lay outside the gene matches. Germline V CDR1 and CDR2: MNHEY, SMNVEV (reference sequence). The CDR3 has 17 amino acids. In DNA, the CDR3 is TGTGCCAGCAGCGTCGGGACAGGCCACTCTGGGGCCAACGTCCTGACTTTC. Amino acids: CASSVGTGHSGANVLTF.

In its sample, this clone was seen a few times. This rearrangement joins TRBV20-1 to TRBJ2-7; 9 bases are shared with TRBD1. The J segment lost 0 bases and the V segment lost 3 bases, leaving 6 bases of the junction unmatched. Germline CDR1 reads DFQATT; CDR2 reads SNEGSKA (reference sequence). The CDR3 extends over 15 amino acids. CDR3 sequence (DNA): TGCAGTGCTAGTAGGACAGGGGCCTACTCCTACGAGCAGTACTTC. This gives the protein CSASRTGAYSYEQYF.

V and J are TRBV18 and TRBJ2-7; 11 bases are a match to TRBD1. V was clipped by 3 bases and J by 3 bases; unmatched bases: 4. The CDR3 loop spans 15 amino acids. Per the germline V gene, CDR1 is KGHSH and CDR2 is LQKENI. CDR3 in DNA: TGTGCCAGCTCACCGGGACAGGGGGGACGCTACGAGCAGTACTTC. This encodes CASSPGQGGRYEQYF. Drawing the rest from reference TRBV18 and TRBJ2-7, the complete variable domain is NAGVMQNPRHLVRRRGQEARLRCSPMKGHSHVYWYRQLPEEGLKFMVYLQKENIIDESGMPKERFSAEFPKEGPSILRIQQVVRGDSAAYFCASSPGQGGRYEQYFGPGTRLTVT.

V and J are TRBV28 and TRBJ2-7; 7 bases are shared with TRBD2. CDR1 is MDHEN and CDR2 is SYDVKM in the germline V gene. The CDR3 contains 17 residues. The trim removed 2 bases at V and 6 bases at J, leaving 16 bases unmatched. CDR3 coding DNA: TGTGCCAGCAGTTTAGGTATGGGCGGGAGTGGAGCTCGCGAGCAGTACTTC. Protein: CASSLGMGGSGAREQYF.

The V gene is TRBV6-5, the J gene TRBJ1-2; 9 nucleotides align to TRBD1. The CDR3 extends over 14 amino acids. Germline V gene data show CDR1 as MNHEY and CDR2 as SVGAGI. The junction had 6 bases not matched to a gene; V was cut back by 6 bases and J by 4 bases. The CDR3 bases are TGTGCCAGCAGGGATCGGACAGGGGTCTATGGCTACACCTTC. Its translation is CASRDRTGVYGYTF.

This chain connects TRBV27 to TRBJ1-2, with 8 bases identical to TRBD1. This CDR3 is built from 13 residues. Germline CDR1 is MNHEY and CDR2 is SMNVEV (reference sequence). After removal of 6 bases from V and 8 bases from J, the junction contained 8 bases not matched to a gene. CDR3 DNA: TGTGCCAGCAGCTCGACAGGGGATTACGGCTACACCTTC. This gives the protein CASSSTGDYGYTF.

The V call is TRBV6-6, the J call TRBJ2-3; D is unclear. This CDR3 contains 15 residues. V lost 6 bases to trimming and J lost 0 bases, with 13 bases between them. Germline V gene lookup returns CDR1 MNHNY and CDR2 SVGAGI (reference sequence). The CDR3 sequence is CASSTAESSTDTQYF. CDR3 DNA: TGTGCCAGCAGCACAGCAGAATCTAGCACAGATACGCAGTATTTT.

The rearrangement joins TRBV5-1 to TRBJ2-7, with 7 bases identical to TRBD1. The CDR3 runs 13 residues. CDR1 is SGHRS, CDR2 YFSETQ, per germline. The V segment lost 0 bases and the J segment 12 bases; nucleotides outside the gene matches: 9. The CDR3 nucleotides are TGCGCCAGCAGCTTGGCCGATGAGACAGGGCCGTACTTC. Its translation: CASSLADETGPYF.

The sample holds a few counts of this clone. The chain links TRBV19 to TRBJ2-7, with D possibly TRBD1 on 5 matching bases. The CDR3 has 17 amino acids. The V gene's germline CDR1 is LNHDA and CDR2 SQIVND (reference sequence). With 1 base removed from V and 5 bases from J, the gap between germline ends came to 21 bases. The CDR3 DNA sequence: TGTGCCAGTAGTATAGGAGGTAGTGGGGCGGACCCCAACGAGCAGTACTTC. Protein product: CASSIGGSGADPNEQYF.

V usage is TRBV7-9 and J usage is TRBJ2-7; TRBD2 matches at 7 bases. CDR1 and CDR2 (germline): SEHNR, FQNEAQ (reference sequence). This CDR3 spans 16 amino acids. V lost 0 bases and J lost 1; bases outside the gene matches: 6. The CDR3 nucleotides read TGTGCCAGCAGCTTAGCCAGCGGGACTCCTTCCTACGAGCAGTACTTC. As protein: CASSLASGTPSYEQYF.

The CDR3 loop is CASSNTGTDTQYF. The CDR3 region has the DNA TGTGCCAGCTCAAACACAGGCACAGATACGCAGTATTTT. V is TRBV18 and J is TRBJ2-3; no reliable D call. The CDR3 extends over 13 amino acids. Germline V gives CDR1 KGHSH, CDR2 LQKENI. With 5 bases removed from V and 1 base from J, the gap between germline ends came to 7 bases.

This clone showed up just once. Other DNA sequences in this specimen translate into the identical CDR3. The V gene is TRBV5-1, the J gene TRBJ2-6; 12 bases line up with TRBD1. Germline-derived CDR1 and CDR2 are SGHRS and YFSETQ. The CDR3 has 17 residues. V lost 2 bases and J lost 3; bases outside the gene matches: 3. CDR3 amino acids: CASSFGTGGSGANVLTF. The CDR3 region has the DNA TGCGCCAGCAGCTTTGGGACAGGGGGCAGTGGGGCCAACGTCCTGACTTTC.

The chain joins TRBV5-6 to TRBJ1-5; 12 nucleotides agree with TRBD1. The ends lost 4 bases at V and 3 bases at J; junction bases unmatched: 5. Germline values: CDR1 SGHDT, CDR2 YYEEEE. This CDR3 has 16 amino acids. Here the CDR3 DNA reads TGTGCCAGCAGCCGGAGGGACAGGGGGCTCAATCAGCCCCAGCATTTT. Translated: CASSRRDRGLNQPQHF.

The chain employs TRBV11-3 and TRBJ2-7; no clear D gene. The CDR3 runs 15 residues. Between the trimmed V and J ends, which lost 1 base and 1 base, there was a span of 11 bases. CDR1 is SGHNT, CDR2 YENEEA, per germline. The CDR3 coding sequence is TGTGCCAGCAGCTTAGGGAGAGGCATTTCCTACGAGCAGTACTTC. Protein sequence: CASSLGRGISYEQYF.

The rearrangement uses TRBV27 and TRBJ2-7; TRBD2 is a possible D gene (6 bases). The germline CDR1 and CDR2 sequences are MNHEY and SMNVEV (reference sequence). V shed 4 bases and J shed 2 bases, with 15 bases lying between them. The CDR3 extends over 15 amino acids. The CDR3 spells CASSSYGTAAYEQYF. The CDR3 DNA follows: TGTGCCAGCAGTTCCTATGGGACTGCAGCCTACGAGCAGTACTTC.

V usage is TRBV5-6 and J usage is TRBJ2-6; 9 bases are shared with TRBD1. With 3 bases clipped from V and 0 bases from J, the junction kept 10 bases outside the gene matches. This CDR3 region has 19 residues. Per the germline V gene, CDR1 is SGHDT and CDR2 is YYEEEE. This chain's CDR3 is CASSSPPGTGISGANVLTF. CDR3 in DNA: TGTGCCAGCAGCTCTCCACCCGGGACAGGGATCTCTGGGGCCAACGTCCTGACTTTC.

The chain carries TRBV6-2 or TRBV6-3 and TRBJ1-5; D remains unclear. Trimming left V 6 bases short and J 0 bases short, with 21 bases between. Germline CDR1 MNHEY, CDR2 SVGEGT. The CDR3 consists of 18 residues. CDR3 bases: TGTGCCAGCAGCTCCGGAGATTCTCGTGCCTATAGCAATCAGCCCCAGCATTTT. This gives the protein CASSSGDSRAYSNQPQHF.

This clone was detected only once. This chain links TRBV7-9 with TRBJ2-2; D gene uncertain. This CDR3 is built from 13 residues. V lost 3 bases and J 1 base, leaving 3 bases between the germline ends. The V gene's germline CDR1 is SEHNR and CDR2 FQNEAQ (reference sequence). CDR3 amino acids: CASSLRNTGELFF. In nucleotides, the CDR3 is TGTGCCAGCAGCTTGAGGAACACCGGGGAGCTGTTTTTT.

This chain uses TRBV28 with TRBJ2-7; 9 positions match TRBD2. Germline V lookup: CDR1 MDHEN, CDR2 SYDVKM. V was pared by 3 bases and J by 0 bases, with 3 bases of the junction left unmatched. The CDR3 has 15 residues. The CDR3 DNA follows: TGTGCCAGCAGTTTGGGTAGCGGGGGCTCCTACGAGCAGTACTTC. This translates into CASSLGSGGSYEQYF. Drawing the rest from reference TRBV28 and TRBJ2-7, the complete variable domain is DVKVTQSSRYLVKRTGEKVFLECVQDMDHENMFWYRQDPGLGLRLIYFSYDVKMKEKGDIPEGYSVSREKKERFSLILESASTNQTSMYLCASSLGSGGSYEQYFGPGTRLTVT.